This passage covers 2 T cell receptor beta chains from one sample sequenced in a study of blood T cell repertoires in COVID-19. Profiled with immunoSEQ multiplex PCR; TCRdb holds only in-frame clones, not every one. Of fewer than 150,000 clones listed, about 83% were seen once; the top ten hold about 13%. The sequencing input was peripheral blood. All receptors derive from a human donor in a cohort sampled during active COVID-19.

The J gene is TRBJ2-3, the V gene TRBV29-1; 10 bases match TRBD2. Per the germline V gene, CDR1 is SQVTM and CDR2 is ANQGSEA. The CDR3 length is 16 residues. The junction had 10 bases not matched to a gene; V was cut back by 3 bases and J by 4 bases. CDR3 nucleotide sequence: TGCAGCGTTGACGGGTCAGCGGGGGGGCCCCCAGATACGCAGTATTTT. Protein sequence: CSVDGSAGGPPDTQYF.

The chain employs TRBV7-3 and TRBJ2-3, with 12 nucleotides matching TRBD2. This CDR3 contains 13 residues. Germline V gene sequence: CDR1 SGHTA, CDR2 FQGTGA. Unmatched junction bases numbered 3, after V lost 5 bases and J lost 9 bases. The DNA for the CDR3 is TGTGCCAGCAGCCCAGGACTAGCGGGGACGCAGTATTTT. It is translated as CASSPGLAGTQYF. Drawing the rest from reference TRBV7-3 and TRBJ2-3, the complete variable domain is GAGVSQTPSNKVTEKGKYVELRCDPISGHTALYWYRQSLGQGPEFLIYFQGTGAADDSGLPNDRFFAVRPEGSVSTLKIQRTERGDSAVYLCASSPGLAGTQYFGPGTRLTVL.